The entry below gives a single T cell receptor (beta chain) sequence along with its context. Antigen unknown. The assay was immunoSEQ multiplex PCR, and TCRdb's table has in-frame clones only and misses some. The table lists 240,000 or so clones, over 75% of them singletons, with over 8.5% in the top ten. The data are from a study of Ad26.COV2.S vaccination and SARS-CoV-2 variants. Study background: In the study, Ad26.COV2.S was injected intramuscularly once, or twice 56 days apart.

Notes on the study in general: Breadth, reportedly substantial, characterized the spike-specific CD8+ and CD4+ T cell responses after vaccination. The study found higher spike-specific TCR breadth in vaccine than placebo recipients.

The treatment denotes: roughly 18 received Ad26.COV2.S at low or high dose, single or two shots; about 5 received placebo; per-sample allocation not given. Material that was analyzed had been drawn on day 63 after the first vaccine or placebo injection. The TCR was taken from a person between 18 and 65 years old who received the Ad26.COV2.S COVID-19 vaccine or a placebo. This sample comprised peripheral blood, obtained in a trial of Ad26.COV2.S vaccine versus placebo.

The chain's CDR3 is CASSVEGSVDEQFF. Here the CDR3 DNA reads TGTGCCAGCAGCGTAGAAGGGTCGGTCGATGAGCAGTTCTTC. The gene calls are TRBV9 and TRBJ2-1; D remains ambiguous. The germline CDR1 and CDR2 sequences are SGDLS and YYNGEE. This CDR3 spans 14 amino acids. V was trimmed by 0 bases and J by 8 bases, leaving 12 bases between them.